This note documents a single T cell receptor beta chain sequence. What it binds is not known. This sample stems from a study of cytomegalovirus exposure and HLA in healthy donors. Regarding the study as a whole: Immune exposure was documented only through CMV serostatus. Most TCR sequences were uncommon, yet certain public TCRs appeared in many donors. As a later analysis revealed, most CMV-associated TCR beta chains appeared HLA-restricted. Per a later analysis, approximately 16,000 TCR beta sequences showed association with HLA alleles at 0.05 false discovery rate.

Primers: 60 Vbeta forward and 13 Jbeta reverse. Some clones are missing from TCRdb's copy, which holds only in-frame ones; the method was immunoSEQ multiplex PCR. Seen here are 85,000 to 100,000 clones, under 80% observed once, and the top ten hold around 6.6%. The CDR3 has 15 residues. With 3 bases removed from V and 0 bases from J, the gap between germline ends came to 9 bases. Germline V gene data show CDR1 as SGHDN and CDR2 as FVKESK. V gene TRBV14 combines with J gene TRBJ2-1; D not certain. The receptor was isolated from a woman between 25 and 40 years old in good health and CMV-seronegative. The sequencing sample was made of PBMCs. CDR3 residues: CASSHTWASYNEQFF. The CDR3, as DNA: TGTGCCAGCAGCCACACTTGGGCCTCCTACAATGAGCAGTTCTTC.